This T cell receptor (beta chain) was retrieved from a study of T cell repertoires in aging, cancer and after chemotherapy. Rearranged V-D-J TRB sequences were amplified with a mixed TRB-A/B primer pool. TCRdb reanalysed the multiplex PCR reads using MiXCR and keeps one entry per CDR3 protein. The repertoire holds 10,000 to 15,000 distinct CDR3 sequences, with 35% as singletons. V gave up 8 bases and J gave up 2 bases; unmatched junction bases: 8. The CDR3 runs to 16 residues. Per germline, CDR1 MNHEY and CDR2 SMNVEV (reference sequence). Notes on the study in general: In each cancer cohort, median generation probability increased across chemotherapy, suggesting thymic output rebounded.

Peripheral blood genomic DNA, not sorted cells or RNA, was the template. Details on this clonotype: Antigen specificity is unknown. The conserved phenylalanine or tryptophan normally closing the CDR3 is absent here, so this likely arose from a read error.

The sample was blood. The clonotype originates from a human donor in good health. The donor label of this sample is uncertain. The genes are TRBV27 and TRBJ2-1, with 11 nucleotides matching TRBD2. This CDR3 is CASGENSGRAYNEQFL. The CDR3 nucleotides read TGTGCCAGCGGAGAGAATAGCGGGAGGGCCTACAATGAGCAGTTCTTG.